This record covers a single T cell receptor (beta chain). The antigen this receptor binds is unknown. Per-base quality was not reported, and no clone a single base away is much larger than it. The sample belongs to a study of T cell changes during pregnancy in multiple sclerosis (dated by TCRdb to about 2019). A note on the overall study: Changes in the T cell repertoire over the course of pregnancy were examined in this study in women with multiple sclerosis.

The library relied on the immunoSEQ multiplex PCR assay. In its TCRdb copy, this immuneACCESS table keeps in-frame sequences only and misses some clones. Where compared with another copy, unresolved V genes explain less than half of these, and the others have no known cause. A total of roughly 70,000 clones appear in this sample, almost 95% of them only once. Of the sample, about 2.5% falls within the top ten clones. The sample here was peripheral blood, taken before pregnancy. The TCR comes from a female donor with multiple sclerosis, enrolled in a pregnancy study.

This receptor carries the CDR3 CASSQDQGSNQPQHF. The DNA sequence is given as TGCGCCAGCAGCCAAGATCAGGGAAGCAATCAGCCCCAGCATTTT. The sequence joins TRBV4-3 to TRBJ1-5; TRBD1 is a possible D gene, resting on 5 matching bases. CDR3 length: 15 amino acids, cysteine to phenylalanine. The DNA shown is the 45-base CDR3, in frame from base 1. V loses 0 bases, J loses 1 base, and the germline ends lie 7 bases apart. CDR1 LGHNA and CDR2 YSLEER were looked up in the germline V gene.